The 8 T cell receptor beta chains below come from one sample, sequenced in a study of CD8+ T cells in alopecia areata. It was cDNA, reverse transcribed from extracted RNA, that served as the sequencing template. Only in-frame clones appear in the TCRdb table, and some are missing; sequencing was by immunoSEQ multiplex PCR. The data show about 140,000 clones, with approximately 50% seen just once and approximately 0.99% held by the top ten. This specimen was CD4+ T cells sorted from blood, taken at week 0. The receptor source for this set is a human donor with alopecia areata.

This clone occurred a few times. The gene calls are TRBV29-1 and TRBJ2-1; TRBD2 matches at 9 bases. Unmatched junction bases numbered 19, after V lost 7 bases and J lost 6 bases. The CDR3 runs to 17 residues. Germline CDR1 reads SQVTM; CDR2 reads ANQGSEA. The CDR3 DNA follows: TGCAGCGCCTCGCGGGGGAGCGGGAGGCGTGAGTCCAATGAGCAGTTCTTC. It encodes CSASRGSGRRESNEQFF.

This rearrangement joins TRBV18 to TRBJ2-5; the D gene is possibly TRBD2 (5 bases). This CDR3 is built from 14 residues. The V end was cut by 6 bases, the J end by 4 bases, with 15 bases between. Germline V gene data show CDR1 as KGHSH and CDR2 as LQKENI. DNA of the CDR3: TGTGCCAGCTCCGTGGGCCCTCGGGGAGAGACCCAGTACTTC. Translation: CASSVGPRGETQYF. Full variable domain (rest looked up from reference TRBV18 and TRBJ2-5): NAGVMQNPRHLVRRRGQEARLRCSPMKGHSHVYWYRQLPEEGLKFMVYLQKENIIDESGMPKERFSAEFPKEGPSILRIQQVVRGDSAAYFCASSVGPRGETQYFGPGTRLLVL.

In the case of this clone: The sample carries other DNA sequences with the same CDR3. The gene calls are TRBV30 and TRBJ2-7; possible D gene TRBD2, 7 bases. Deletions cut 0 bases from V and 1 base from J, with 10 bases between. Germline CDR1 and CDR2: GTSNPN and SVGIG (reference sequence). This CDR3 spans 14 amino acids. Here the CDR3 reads CAWSVGGGSYEQYF. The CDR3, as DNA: TGTGCCTGGAGTGTGGGAGGGGGATCCTACGAGCAGTACTTC.

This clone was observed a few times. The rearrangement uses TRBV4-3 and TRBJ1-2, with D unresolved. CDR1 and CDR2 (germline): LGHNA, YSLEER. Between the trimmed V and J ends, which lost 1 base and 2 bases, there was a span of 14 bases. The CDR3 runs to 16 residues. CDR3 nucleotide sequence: TGCGCCAGCAGCCAAGTACTTCGGGTTACAAACTATGGCTACACCTTC. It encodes CASSQVLRVTNYGYTF.

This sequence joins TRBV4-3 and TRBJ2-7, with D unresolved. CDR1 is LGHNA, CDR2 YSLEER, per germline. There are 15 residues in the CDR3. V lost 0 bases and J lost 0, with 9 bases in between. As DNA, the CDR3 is TGCGCCAGCAGCCAAGAGGACCATAGCTCCTACGAGCAGTACTTC. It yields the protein CASSQEDHSSYEQYF.

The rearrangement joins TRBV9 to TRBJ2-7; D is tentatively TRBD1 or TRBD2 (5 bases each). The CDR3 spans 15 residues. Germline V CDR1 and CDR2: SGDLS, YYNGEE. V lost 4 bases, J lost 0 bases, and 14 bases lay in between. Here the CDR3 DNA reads TGTGCCAGCAGCAAAGGGGACCCTAGCTCCTACGAGCAGTACTTC. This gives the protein CASSKGDPSSYEQYF.

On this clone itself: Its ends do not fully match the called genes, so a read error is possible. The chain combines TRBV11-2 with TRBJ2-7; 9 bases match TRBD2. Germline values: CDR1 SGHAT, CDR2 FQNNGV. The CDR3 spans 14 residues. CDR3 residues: CASSLVVAGVHVDF. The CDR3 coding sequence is TGTGCCAGCAGCTTAGTCGTAGCGGGAGTACATGTCGACTTC.

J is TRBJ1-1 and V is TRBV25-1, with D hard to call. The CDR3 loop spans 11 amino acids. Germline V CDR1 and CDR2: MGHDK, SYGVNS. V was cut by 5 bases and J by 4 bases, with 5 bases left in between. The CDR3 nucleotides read TGTGCCAGCAGTTATTCCACTGAAGCTTTCTTT. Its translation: CASSYSTEAFF.